This TCR beta chain was recovered during a study of technical replicates of blood from a handful of donors. Trimming at V came to 4 bases and at J to 3 bases, leaving 9 bases not matched to a gene. This CDR3 comprises 17 residues. Germline V gives CDR1 LGHNA, CDR2 YNFKEQ. Profiling relied on immunoSEQ multiplex PCR, and the TCRdb table lists in-frame clones only, not all of them. The sample yields more than 65,000 clones, about 92% seen once. The chain carries TRBV4-2 and TRBJ2-3; 11 nucleotides match TRBD2. This TCR was recovered from a human donor in good health. The sample taken for sequencing was T cells isolated from PBMCs. The CDR3 region is CASSLVGGTSGTDTQYF. The CDR3 nucleotides read TGTGCCAGCAGCCTAGTGGGGGGGACTAGCGGAACAGATACGCAGTATTTT.